A selection of T cell receptor beta chains follows, all from one sample in a study of response to subunit inactivated influenza vaccine. TCRdb processed the RT-PCR reads anew with MiXCR; each CDR3 protein has one entry. Among about 780,000 distinct CDR3 sequences, 18% were seen once, and the ten largest hold about a tenth. Sequenced here: PBMCs from blood, sampled more than 4 days after vaccination. These receptors all stem from a man in his fifties who received an inactivated influenza vaccine. The CDR3 runs from the conserved cysteine through the conserved F or W. D genes are given only for firm matches. Size is omitted from some rows. Given values are once, few, many or a class for expanded clones.

clone size: NA; V gene: TRBV4-3; J gene: TRBJ2-7; D gene: TRBD2; CDR3 DNA: TGCGCCAGCAGCCAAGCGGTCCTAGCGGGAGGCGAGCAGTACTTC; CDR3 protein: CASSQAVLAGGEQYF
clone size: few; V gene: TRBV7-2; J gene: TRBJ2-3; D gene: TRBD1; CDR3 DNA: TGTGCCAGCAGCCCCCCCGGTAGGGGACAGGGCCCAGATACGCAGTATTTT; CDR3 protein: CASSPPGRGQGPDTQYF
clone size: NA; V gene: TRBV28; J gene: TRBJ2-1; D gene: TRBD1; CDR3 DNA: TGTGCCAGCAGTTTATACTCATTTAGGACAGGAGCCCACAATGAGCAGTTCTTC; CDR3 protein: CASSLYSFRTGAHNEQFF
clone size: many; V gene: TRBV4-2; J gene: TRBJ2-2; D gene: TRBD2; CDR3 DNA: TGTGCCAGCAGCCAAGATGGGGAGCGGGAGAGCGGGGAGCTGTTTTTT; CDR3 protein: CASSQDGERESGELFF
clone size: many; V gene: TRBV6-5; J gene: TRBJ2-7; D gene: NA; CDR3 DNA: TGTGCCAGTAAAGGACGGGCCTACGAGCAGTACTTC; CDR3 protein: CASKGRAYEQYF
clone size: few; V gene: TRBV14; J gene: TRBJ2-6; D gene: NA; CDR3 DNA: TGTGCCAGCAGCCAAATACGACGGGACGGCTCGTTTCTCTCTGGGGCCAACGTCCTGACTTTC; CDR3 protein: CASSQIRRDGSFLSGANVLTF
clone size: NA; V gene: TRBV10-3; J gene: TRBJ2-5; D gene: TRBD1; CDR3 DNA: TGTGCCATCAGCTTTGGACAGGGAGGAGAGACCCAGTACTTC; CDR3 protein: CAISFGQGGETQYF
clone size: NA; V gene: TRBV3-1; J gene: TRBJ2-3; D gene: TRBD2; CDR3 DNA: TGTGCCAGCAGCCTGCAGAGCGGGGGCCTAACAGATACGCAGTATTTT; CDR3 protein: CASSLQSGGLTDTQYF
clone size: few; V gene: TRBV20-1; J gene: TRBJ2-7; D gene: NA; CDR3 DNA: TGCAGTGCTAGAGACGAGGTGTCCTACGAGCAGTACTTC; CDR3 protein: CSARDEVSYEQYF
clone size: NA; V gene: TRBV12-3/TRBV12-4; J gene: TRBJ2-5; D gene: NA; CDR3 DNA: TGTGCCAGCAGTTTAGTGGGGGAAGAGGCCCAGTACTTC; CDR3 protein: CASSLVGEEAQYF
clone size: NA; V gene: TRBV7-2; J gene: TRBJ2-4; D gene: NA; CDR3 DNA: TGTGCCAGCAGCTTATTAACAGTGACCATTCAGTACTTC; CDR3 protein: CASSLLTVTIQYF
clone size: NA; V gene: TRBV7-6; J gene: TRBJ1-1; D gene: NA; CDR3 DNA: TGTGCCAGCAGCTTGCAGGGACCGCACACTGAAGCTTTCTTT; CDR3 protein: CASSLQGPHTEAFF
clone size: many; V gene: TRBV6-5; J gene: TRBJ1-2; D gene: NA; CDR3 DNA: TGTGCCAGCAGTTACTCATCCGGGTCCAACTATGGCTACACCTTC; CDR3 protein: CASSYSSGSNYGYTF
clone size: many; V gene: TRBV6-5; J gene: TRBJ2-1; D gene: TRBD2; CDR3 DNA: TGTGCCAGCAGTTACCTTCTAGCGGGGGGAGGGGAGCAGTTCTTC; CDR3 protein: CASSYLLAGGGEQFF
clone size: few; V gene: TRBV5-1; J gene: TRBJ2-3; D gene: TRBD2; CDR3 DNA: TGCGCCAGCAGCTTGACGGCTAGCGGGGCAGATACGCAGTATTTT; CDR3 protein: CASSLTASGADTQYF
clone size: many; V gene: TRBV12-3/TRBV12-4; J gene: TRBJ2-5; D gene: TRBD2; CDR3 DNA: TGTGCCAGCAAGGCCGGGGGGGGGGGCGACAGAGAGACCCAGTACTTC; CDR3 protein: CASKAGGGGDRETQYF
clone size: NA; V gene: TRBV7-6; J gene: TRBJ2-1; D gene: TRBD2; CDR3 DNA: TGTGCCAGCAGCTTGCCCCCCCTGGGTACTAGCGGGAGTTACAATGAGCAGTTCTTC; CDR3 protein: CASSLPPLGTSGSYNEQFF
clone size: few; V gene: TRBV12-3/TRBV12-4; J gene: TRBJ2-3; D gene: NA; CDR3 DNA: TGTGCCAGCAGTGTCAAGGCCCCTGGGCAGTATTTT; CDR3 protein: CASSVKAPGQYF
clone size: NA; V gene: TRBV7-9; J gene: TRBJ2-1; D gene: NA; CDR3 DNA: TGTGCCAGCAGCCCCTTTTTGACGGGAGTAAACTACAATGAGCAGTTCTTC; CDR3 protein: CASSPFLTGVNYNEQFF
clone size: few; V gene: TRBV6-2/TRBV6-3; J gene: TRBJ2-1; D gene: TRBD2; CDR3 DNA: TGTGCCAGCACCCTAGCGGGGGCCTACAATGAGCAGTTCTTC; CDR3 protein: CASTLAGAYNEQFF
clone size: few; V gene: TRBV15; J gene: TRBJ1-5; D gene: NA; CDR3 DNA: TGTGCCACCAGCAGAGACAGGGAATATCAGCCCCAGCATTTT; CDR3 protein: CATSRDREYQPQHF
clone size: NA; V gene: TRBV27; J gene: TRBJ2-2; D gene: NA; CDR3 DNA: TGTGCCAGCAGCTCGATTGGGAAGACCGGGGAGCTGTTTTTT; CDR3 protein: CASSSIGKTGELFF
clone size: few; V gene: TRBV4-2; J gene: TRBJ1-5; D gene: NA; CDR3 DNA: TGTGCCAGCAGCCAGGAGGAGGAGTCGCCCCAGCATTTT; CDR3 protein: CASSQEEESPQHF